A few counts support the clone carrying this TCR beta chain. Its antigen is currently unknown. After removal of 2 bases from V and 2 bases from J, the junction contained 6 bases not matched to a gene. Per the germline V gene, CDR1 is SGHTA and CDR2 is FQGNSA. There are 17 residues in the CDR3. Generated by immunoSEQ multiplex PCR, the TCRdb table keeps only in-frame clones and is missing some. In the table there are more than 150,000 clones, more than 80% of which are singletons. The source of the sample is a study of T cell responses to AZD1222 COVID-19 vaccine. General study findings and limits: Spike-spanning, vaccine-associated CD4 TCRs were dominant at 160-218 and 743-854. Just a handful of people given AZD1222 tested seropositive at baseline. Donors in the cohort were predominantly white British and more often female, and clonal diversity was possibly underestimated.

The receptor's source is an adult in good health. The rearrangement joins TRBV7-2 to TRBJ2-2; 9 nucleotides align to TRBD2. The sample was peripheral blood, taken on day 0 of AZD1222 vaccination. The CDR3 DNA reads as TGTGCCAGCAGCTTATCCAGCGGGGGGCCCAACACCGGGGAGCTGTTTTTT. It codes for CASSLSSGGPNTGELFF.